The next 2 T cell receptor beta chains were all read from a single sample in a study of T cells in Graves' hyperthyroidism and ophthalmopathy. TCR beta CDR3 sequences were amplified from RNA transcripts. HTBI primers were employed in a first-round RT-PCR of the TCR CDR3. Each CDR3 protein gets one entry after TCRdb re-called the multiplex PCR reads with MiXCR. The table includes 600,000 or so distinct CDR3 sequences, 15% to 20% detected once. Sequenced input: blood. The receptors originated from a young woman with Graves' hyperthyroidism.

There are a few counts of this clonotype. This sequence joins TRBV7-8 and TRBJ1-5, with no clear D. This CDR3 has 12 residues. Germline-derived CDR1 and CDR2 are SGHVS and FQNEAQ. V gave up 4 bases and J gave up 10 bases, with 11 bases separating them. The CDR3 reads CASSSRTGPQHF. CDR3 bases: TGTGCCAGCAGCTCCCGGACGGGACCCCAGCATTTT.

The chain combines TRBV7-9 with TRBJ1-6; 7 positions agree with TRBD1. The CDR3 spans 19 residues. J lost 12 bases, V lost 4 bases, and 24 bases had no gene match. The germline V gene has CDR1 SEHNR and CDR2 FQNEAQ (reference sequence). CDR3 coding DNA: TGTGCCAGCAGCTCCACAGGGGCCTTGGATCGTGAGTTTTATTTACCCCTCCACTTT. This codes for CASSSTGALDREFYLPLHF. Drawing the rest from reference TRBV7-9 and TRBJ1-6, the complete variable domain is DTGVSQNPRHKITKRGQNVTFRCDPISEHNRLYWYRQTLGQGPEFLTYFQNEAQLEKSRLLSDRFSAERPKGSFSTLEIQRTEQGDSAMYLCASSSTGALDREFYLPLHFGNGTRLTVT.